This T cell receptor (beta chain) was observed in a study of CD8 T cells in ankylosing spondylitis. General study results and limits: Blood of patients with ankylosing spondylitis appeared to be characterized by a TCR beta motif of roughly eight highly homologous variants. Clones that were linked to disease were CD8+ and were relatively rare in peripheral blood.

The CDR3 has 12 amino acids. CDR1 and CDR2 (germline): MNHEY, SVGAGI. V was shortened by 5 bases and J by 8 bases, with 12 bases between the two germline ends. This clonotype was seen ten or more times. Its antigen is unknown. Using quantitative 5'-RACE with molecular barcodes, the authors made TCR beta libraries. TCRdb reprocessed the 5' RACE reads with MiXCR, giving one entry per CDR3 protein. Among approximately 69,000 distinct CDR3 sequences listed, about 5.7% were seen once. Sequences were obtained from blood, either unsorted or a sorted T cell fraction (not recorded which). This TCR was recovered from a male donor with ankylosing spondylitis or in good health (not recorded which). V gene TRBV6-5 combines with J gene TRBJ1-2, with D uncertain. The CDR3 region has the DNA TGTGCCAGCAGTGACCTGGCCAGCGGCTACACCTTC. Its translation is CASSDLASGYTF.